One sample yielded the 24 T cell receptor beta chains listed below, sequenced in a study of T cells in Graves' hyperthyroidism and ophthalmopathy. RNA transcripts were the template for amplifying TCR beta CDR3 regions. First-round RT-PCR with HTBI primers amplified the TCR CDR3 region. TCRdb called the multiplex PCR reads again in MiXCR, with one record for every CDR3 protein. The sample has some 760,000 distinct CDR3 sequences, 14% seen once. What was sequenced was blood. The receptors derive from a woman aged 18-30 years with Graves' hyperthyroidism.

The chain links TRBV28 to TRBJ1-5; perhaps TRBD1 as D (6 bases). The CDR3 covers 14 residues. Trimming removed 5 bases from V and 6 bases from J, with 14 bases in between. Germline loops: CDR1 MDHEN, CDR2 SYDVKM. The CDR3 coding sequence is TGTGCCAGCAGTGATCCAGGGGTCACTCAGCCCCAGCATTTT. It translates to CASSDPGVTQPQHF.

Comment on this clonotype: A much larger clone differs by one base, so this may be a read error. The chain recombines TRBV7-6 with TRBJ2-7, with TRBD2 matching 10 bases. The J call may be wrong; the DNA end is better matched by TRBJ2-1. The germline V gene encodes CDR1 SGHVS and CDR2 FNYEAQ. This CDR3 region has 16 residues. The CDR3, as DNA: TGTGCCAGCAGCTTAGTAACTAGCGGGAAATCCTACGAGCAGTTCTTC. It translates to CASSLVTSGKSYEQFF.

There are many counts of this clonotype. The chain employs TRBV2 and TRBJ1-4, with unresolved D. V lost 3 bases and J lost 7, with 12 bases in between. Germline lookup yields CDR1 SNHLY and CDR2 FYNNEI. The CDR3 runs to 14 residues. CDR3 residues: CASSDPGSSEKLFF. The DNA for the CDR3 is TGTGCCAGCAGTGACCCTGGGTCAAGTGAAAAACTGTTTTTT.

The chain combines TRBV10-3 with TRBJ1-4, with D hard to call. The V gene's germline CDR1 is ENHRY and CDR2 SYGVKD. V was shortened by 3 bases and J by 5 bases, with 10 bases between the two germline ends. The CDR3 has 14 residues. The CDR3 spells CAISESRPNEKLFF. The CDR3 bases are TGTGCCATCAGTGAATCGCGACCCAATGAAAAACTGTTTTTT.

This clonotype has a count of ten or more. The chain recombines TRBV6-5 with TRBJ2-7; D perhaps matches TRBD1 (5 bases). V was cut by 0 bases and J by 1 base, with 13 bases left in between. The germline CDR1 and CDR2 sequences are MNHEY and SVGAGI. There are 16 residues in the CDR3. CDR3 loop: CASSYSQGLGSYEQYF. The DNA for the CDR3 is TGTGCCAGCAGTTACTCCCAGGGCCTTGGTTCCTACGAGCAGTACTTC.

The chain combines TRBV30 with TRBJ1-3, with D unresolved. The CDR3 contains 16 residues. V dropped 5 bases and J dropped 0 bases, with 17 bases sitting between them. CDR1 GTSNPN and CDR2 SVGIG come from the germline V gene (reference sequence). CDR3 in amino acids: CAWGRDVLFSGNTIYF. The CDR3 region has the DNA TGTGCCTGGGGCCGAGATGTTCTTTTCTCTGGAAACACCATATATTTT.

The rearrangement links TRBV25-1 to TRBJ1-1; 8 bases fit TRBD1. Germline V lookup: CDR1 MGHDK, CDR2 SYGVNS. The V gene end was trimmed by 4 bases and the J gene end by 1 base; junction bases not matched to a gene: 5. The CDR3 sequence is 15 residues long. CDR3 DNA sequence: TGTGCCAGCAGTGCCAGACAGGGGTGGAACACTGAAGCTTTCTTT. Translation gives CASSARQGWNTEAFF. The entire variable domain, with the rest obtained from reference TRBV25-1 and TRBJ1-1, is as follows: EADIYQTPRYLVIGTGKKITLECSQTMGHDKMYWYQQDPGMELHLIHYSYGVNSTEKGDLSSESTVSRIRTEHFPLTLESARPSHTSQYLCASSARQGWNTEAFFGQGTRLTVV.

This clonotype was picked up many times. The chain uses TRBV29-1 and TRBJ2-1, with 10 bases lining up with TRBD2. With 3 bases clipped from V and 4 bases from J, the junction kept 9 bases outside the gene matches. This CDR3 spans 16 amino acids. The germline V gene encodes CDR1 SQVTM and CDR2 ANQGSEA. CDR3 loop: CSVDGLQLAGYNEQFF. The CDR3, as DNA: TGCAGCGTTGACGGTTTGCAACTAGCGGGATACAATGAGCAGTTCTTC.

This chain joins TRBV25-1 and TRBJ2-3; D is possibly TRBD1 or TRBD2 (6 bases each). The ends were cut back, 4 bases at V and 4 bases at J, with 15 bases in the middle. Germline CDR1 reads MGHDK; CDR2 reads SYGVNS. This CDR3 region has 15 residues. CDR3 in DNA: TGTGCCAGCAGTGGCAAAGGGGGGCGAGCAGATACGCAGTATTTT. Its translation is CASSGKGGRADTQYF.

The chain links TRBV6-2 or TRBV6-3 to TRBJ2-3; 9 bases map to TRBD1. The ends lost 10 bases at V and 2 bases at J; junction bases unmatched: 7. The length of the CDR3 is 14 residues. Germline CDR1 MNHEY, CDR2 SVGEGT. CDR3 DNA: TGTGCCACCGCGACAGGGGGGAACACAGATACGCAGTATTTT. Protein product: CATATGGNTDTQYF.

In its sample, this clonotype was seen many times. The chain uses TRBV27 and TRBJ1-6, with D possibly matching TRBD1 (5 bases). CDR3 length: 15 amino acids. V was clipped by 3 bases and J by 9 bases, with 15 bases between them. Germline V gene lookup returns CDR1 MNHEY and CDR2 SMNVEV (reference sequence). CDR3: CASSLWGILPSPLHF. CDR3 nucleotides: TGTGCCAGCAGTTTGTGGGGGATCTTGCCTTCACCCCTCCACTTT.

The gene calls are TRBV29-1 and TRBJ1-2, with a tentative D call TRBD1 (6 bases). The length of the CDR3 is 11 residues. Germline values: CDR1 SQVTM, CDR2 ANQGSEA. V gave up 4 bases and J gave up 6 bases, with 9 bases separating them. CDR3 nucleotides: TGCAGCGTTGTTTGGGGGCATGGCTACACCTTC. This encodes CSVVWGHGYTF.

This clonotype was detected a few times. A much larger clone sits a single nucleotide away, making a read error possible. The rearrangement links TRBV20-1 to TRBJ2-7, with 7 bases that match TRBD2. The DNA end favors TRBJ2-1, so the J call may be wrong. CDR3 size: 13 residues. CDR1 and CDR2 (germline): DFQATT, SNEGSKA (reference sequence). CDR3 protein: CSAIGRESYEQFF. CDR3 DNA: TGCAGTGCTATAGGGCGGGAGAGCTACGAGCAGTTCTTC.

The chain recombines TRBV28 with TRBJ2-1, with a weak D call TRBD2 (5 bases). V lost 5 bases to trimming and J lost 0 bases, with 14 bases between them. The length of the CDR3 is 16 residues. Germline values: CDR1 MDHEN, CDR2 SYDVKM. The CDR3 protein is CASSPEEGSSYNEQFF. The CDR3 DNA reads TGTGCCAGCAGTCCGGAAGAGGGAAGCTCCTACAATGAGCAGTTCTTC.

This clonotype turned up a few times. A read error may explain this, as a much larger clone is one base away. The chain is built from TRBV7-9 and TRBJ2-7, with D unclear. In germline, CDR1 is SEHNR, CDR2 FQNEAQ (reference sequence). This CDR3 spans 14 amino acids. DNA of the CDR3: TGTGCCAGCACCTCTTCCCGGAAGCCCTACGAGCAGCACTTC. Its translation is CASTSSRKPYEQHF.

At least ten counts were recorded for this clonotype. CDR3 loop: CASGLVRDTQYF. For the CDR3, the DNA is TGTGCCAGTGGACTAGTCAGAGATACGCAGTATTTT. This chain uses TRBV27 with TRBJ2-3, with 7 bases fitting TRBD2. The CDR3 is 12 amino acids. Germline assignment: CDR1 MNHEY and CDR2 SMNVEV (reference sequence). Trimming at V came to 9 bases and at J to 5 bases, leaving 5 bases not matched to a gene.

This clonotype was seen at least ten times. This may come from a read error, since a much larger clone is one base off. The chain is built from TRBV7-2 and TRBJ2-3; D is perhaps TRBD2 (5 bases). Trimming removed 6 bases from V and 2 bases from J, with 12 bases in between. The CDR3 is made up of 14 amino acids. CDR1 and CDR2 (germline): SGHTA, FQGNSA. The DNA of the CDR3 is TGTGCCAGCAGTCCGCTAGCTAACACAGATACGCAGTATTTT. Translation: CASSPLANTDTQYF.

This clonotype was recorded many times. V and J are TRBV14 and TRBJ1-1; D may be TRBD1 (6 bases). The length of the CDR3 is 13 residues. CDR1 is SGHDN and CDR2 is FVKESK in the germline V gene. The ends were cut back, 5 bases at V and 11 bases at J, with 18 bases in the middle. In DNA form, the CDR3 reads TGTGCCAGCAGCTCGGGACACCTAAACGCGGCTTTCTTT. Its protein is CASSSGHLNAAFF.

In DNA, the CDR3 is TGTGCCAGCAGTTACTCGGAGACTAGCGCTTCCTACGAGCAGTACTTC. Translation gives CASSYSETSASYEQYF. The chain employs TRBV6-5 and TRBJ2-7; 8 bases are a match to TRBD2. CDR3 size: 16 residues. Germline loops: CDR1 MNHEY, CDR2 SVGAGI. Germline trimming cut 0 bases from V and 1 base from J; bases unmatched to any gene: 5.

This clonotype came up many times. The chain is built from TRBV30 and TRBJ2-1; D is unclear. The V gene's germline CDR1 is GTSNPN and CDR2 SVGIG (reference sequence). The CDR3 consists of 15 residues. The V and J ends lost 0 bases and 3 bases respectively, with 12 bases between them. This CDR3 reads CAWSVALSNYNEQFF. The CDR3 DNA reads TGTGCCTGGAGTGTTGCCTTGAGTAACTACAATGAGCAGTTCTTC.

This clonotype was observed a handful of times. The chain uses TRBV10-3 and TRBJ2-7; no firm D call. V was cut by 2 bases and J by 1 base, with 12 bases left in between. Germline lookup yields CDR1 ENHRY and CDR2 SYGVKD. This CDR3 is built from 15 residues. The CDR3: CAISEVNGGSYEQYF. Here the CDR3 DNA reads TGTGCCATCAGTGAGGTGAACGGTGGATCCTACGAGCAGTACTTC.

This clonotype has a count of ten or more. V and J are TRBV7-2 and TRBJ1-5; 8 bases agree with TRBD1. V dropped 5 bases and J dropped 3; count of bases not matched to a gene: 6. The CDR3 extends over 15 amino acids. CDR1 SGHTA and CDR2 FQGNSA come from the germline V gene. In DNA form, the CDR3 reads TGTGCCAGCAGCGCCGGACAGGGCCTCAATCAGCCCCAGCATTTT. Its protein is CASSAGQGLNQPQHF.

The rearrangement links TRBV28 to TRBJ1-1; D might be TRBD1 (6 bases). V shed 6 bases and J shed 1 base, with 15 bases lying between them. CDR3 size: 15 residues. Germline CDR1 reads MDHEN; CDR2 reads SYDVKM. The CDR3, as DNA: TGTGCCAGCAGCACAGGGTTAGCGGGGAACACTGAAGCTTTCTTT. Protein sequence: CASSTGLAGNTEAFF.

This chain connects TRBV3-1 to TRBJ1-2; no clear D gene. V was pared by 0 bases and J by 3 bases, with 11 bases between. The length of the CDR3 is 15 residues. Germline V gene data show CDR1 as LGHDT and CDR2 as YNNKEL (reference sequence). The CDR3 DNA reads as TGTGCCAGCAGCCAAGATAGCTCGAGAGACTATGGCTACACCTTC. Amino acid sequence: CASSQDSSRDYGYTF.